The source of this TCR beta chain is a study of blood T cell repertoires in COVID-19. Trimming left V 2 bases short and J 2 bases short, with 8 bases between. Germline V gives CDR1 SGHDN, CDR2 FVKESK. The CDR3 sequence is 14 residues long. Profiling relied on immunoSEQ multiplex PCR, and the TCRdb table lists in-frame clones only, not all of them. The data show more than 150,000 clones, roughly 83% seen once. This clone was counted a few times. The chain uses TRBV14 and TRBJ2-3, with D unresolved. Sequencing was performed on peripheral blood. The TCR was taken from a woman aged 55-70 years with acute or convalescent COVID-19. Here the CDR3 DNA reads TGTGCCAGCAGCCAATTTTCACACACAGATACGCAGTATTTT. Its protein product is CASSQFSHTDTQYF.